Listed below are T cell receptor beta chains from one sample, sequenced in a study of PD-1 blockade in mismatch repair-deficient tumors. Sequenced by immunoSEQ multiplex PCR; TCRdb stores in-frame clones only, minus some. Here the sample spans 75,000 to 85,000 clones, 65% to 85% being singletons. The material sequenced was peripheral blood, taken 12 weeks after starting pembrolizumab. All receptors come from an adult with mismatch repair-deficient cancer. Each CDR3 is given with its conserved first and last residue. The D gene is left open where the match is weak. Some rows have no size entry. The others give once, few or many, or a class for an expanded clone.

cdr3_aa,cdr3_nt,d_call,j_call,v_call,clone_size
CASTSRGRVGTDTQYF,TGTGCCAGCACCTCGAGGGGCAGGGTTGGCACAGATACGCAGTATTTT,-,TRBJ2-3,TRBV11-2,-
CARSYMGAGWAFF,TGTGCCAGAAGCTATATGGGGGCCGGTTGGGCTTTCTTT,-,TRBJ1-1,TRBV7-5,-
CASTATATANTGELFF,TGCGCCAGCACCGCGACAGCTACCGCGAACACCGGGGAGCTGTTTTTT,-,TRBJ2-2,TRBV5-1,-
CASARGGGGLNEQYF,TGTGCCAGCGCCCGGGGTGGAGGGGGCTTGAACGAGCAGTACTTC,-,TRBJ2-7,TRBV27,-
CASSLASEAFF,TGTGCCAGCAGCCTAGCGTCTGAAGCTTTCTTT,-,TRBJ1-1,TRBV2,-
CSVAGIPGGGNTIYF,TGCAGCGTTGCGGGGATCCCCGGGGGTGGAAACACCATATATTTT,-,TRBJ1-3,TRBV29-1,-
CASRRGDRTEGELFF,TGTGCCAGCAGAAGGGGGGACAGGACGGAGGGGGAGCTGTTTTTT,TRBD1,TRBJ2-2,TRBV7-2,-
CASRESGANVLTF,TGCGCCAGCAGGGAATCTGGGGCCAACGTCCTGACTTTC,-,TRBJ2-6,TRBV5-1,-
CASKERGNAYEQYF,TGTGCCAGCAAGGAGCGGGGTAACGCCTACGAGCAGTACTTC,TRBD2,TRBJ2-7,TRBV6-5,-
CASSPGQTIYEQYF,TGCGCCAGCAGTCCGGGACAGACTATCTACGAGCAGTACTTC,TRBD1,TRBJ2-7,TRBV10-1,-
CASSLAGYGNQPQHF,TGTGCCAGCAGCTTAGCAGGGTATGGCAATCAGCCCCAGCATTTT,-,TRBJ1-5,TRBV7-2,-
CASSLAWTSGSQFTDTQYF,TGTGCCAGCAGCTTAGCGTGGACTAGCGGGAGTCAATTCACAGATACGCAGTATTTT,TRBD2,TRBJ2-3,TRBV7-6,once
CASSLDGSSGNTIYF,TGCGCCAGCAGCTTGGACGGTAGCTCTGGAAACACCATATATTTT,-,TRBJ1-3,TRBV5-1,-
CASSFTGGEETQYF,TGTGCCAGCTCGTTTACAGGGGGCGAGGAGACCCAGTACTTC,TRBD1,TRBJ2-5,TRBV18,-
CASSPQGQGAVGETQYF,TGTGCCAGCAGCCCCCAAGGGCAGGGGGCAGTTGGGGAGACCCAGTACTTC,TRBD1,TRBJ2-5,TRBV7-9,few
CASSSRREETQYF,TGTGCCAGCAGCTCCCGACGGGAAGAGACCCAGTACTTC,-,TRBJ2-5,TRBV5-4,-
CSPKTGANVLTF,TGCAGCCCCAAGACTGGGGCCAACGTCCTGACTTTC,-,TRBJ2-6,TRBV29-1,-
CASSPWTNDNEQFF,TGTGCCAGTAGTCCTTGGACTAACGACAATGAGCAGTTCTTC,-,TRBJ2-1,TRBV19,-
CASSQDPPGTFSKNIQYF,TGCGCCAGCAGCCAAGACCCGCCCGGGACCTTTTCCAAAAACATTCAGTACTTC,-,TRBJ2-4,TRBV4-1,-
CASSLRLRGETQYF,TGCGCCAGCAGCTTGAGATTGAGGGGAGAGACCCAGTACTTC,-,TRBJ2-5,TRBV5-1,-
CASRPGHQTLYEQYF,TGTGCCAGCAGGCCCGGCCATCAAACCCTCTACGAGCAGTACTTC,-,TRBJ2-7,TRBV7-9,-
CSVEGRANTEAFF,TGCAGCGTTGAAGGCAGGGCGAACACTGAAGCTTTCTTT,-,TRBJ1-1,TRBV29-1,-
CASSIDTKQETQYF,TGTGCCAGTAGTATTGACACAAAACAAGAGACCCAGTACTTC,-,TRBJ2-5,TRBV19,-
CASSQDGTTGNIQYF,TGTGCCAGCAGCCAGGACGGCACAACGGGTAACATTCAGTACTTC,-,TRBJ2-4,TRBV14,-
CASSQSTTSGRLGNEQFF,TGCGCCAGCAGTCAATCGACGACTAGCGGGAGACTTGGGAATGAGCAGTTCTTC,TRBD2,TRBJ2-1,TRBV23-1,-
CASSVRVQGYTF,TGTGCCAGCAGTGTCAGGGTTCAGGGCTACACCTTC,-,TRBJ1-2,TRBV2,few
CASSSGREIIEQFF,TGTGCCAGCAGCTCCGGGCGGGAGATTATTGAGCAGTTCTTC,TRBD2,TRBJ2-1,TRBV7-9,-
CAWSAPGQGSNEQFF,TGTGCCTGGAGTGCCCCGGGACAGGGGAGTAATGAGCAGTTCTTC,TRBD1,TRBJ2-1,TRBV30,-
CASSSGAISGEQYF,TGTGCCAGCAGTTCCGGGGCCATCAGTGGCGAGCAGTACTTC,-,TRBJ2-7,TRBV6-5,once
CASSTDSYNEQFF,TGCGCCAGCAGCACGGACAGCTACAATGAGCAGTTCTTC,-,TRBJ2-1,TRBV5-1,-
CASSQQGLPTPYEQYF,TGTGCCAGCAGCCAACAGGGGCTGCCTACTCCCTACGAGCAGTACTTC,TRBD1,TRBJ2-7,TRBV7-6,-
CASSLGGRNTDTQYF,TGTGCCAGCAGCTTGGGCGGGAGAAACACAGATACGCAGTATTTT,TRBD2,TRBJ2-3,TRBV11-3,-
CAAGWGSYEQYF,TGTGCCGCCGGATGGGGTTCCTACGAGCAGTACTTC,-,TRBJ2-7,TRBV7-2,-
CASSETLADYNEQFF,TGTGCCAGCAGTGAGACCCTAGCGGACTACAATGAGCAGTTCTTC,TRBD2,TRBJ2-1,TRBV6-1,-
CASSLGLSGRANEKLFF,TGTGCCAGCAGCTTAGGTCTTTCAGGCCGAGCTAATGAAAAACTGTTTTTT,-,TRBJ1-4,TRBV7-2,-
CASSLSDWGEYYGYTF,TGTGCCAGCAGTTTATCGGACTGGGGGGAATACTATGGCTACACCTTC,-,TRBJ1-2,TRBV28,few
CASSRNEFSANNEQFF,TGTGCCAGCAGCCGAAATGAGTTTTCCGCTAACAATGAGCAGTTCTTC,-,TRBJ2-1,TRBV4-2,-
CASSLAGGFYEQYF,TGTGCCAGCAGTTTGGCAGGGGGCTTTTACGAGCAGTACTTC,TRBD1,TRBJ2-7,TRBV27,-
CASSLRAGDTIYF,TGTGCCAGCTCCCTTCGGGCCGGCGACACCATATATTTT,-,TRBJ1-3,TRBV6-5,-
CASSPGTGAYNEQFF,TGTGCCAGCAGTCCCGGGACAGGAGCCTACAATGAGCAGTTCTTC,TRBD1,TRBJ2-1,TRBV6-4,-
CASSSGQKNYGYTF,TGCGCCAGCAGCTCCGGACAGAAAAACTATGGCTACACCTTC,-,TRBJ1-2,TRBV5-1,-
CASSPLGTSGYNEQFF,TGTGCCAGCAGCCCTCTCGGGACTAGCGGCTACAATGAGCAGTTCTTC,TRBD2,TRBJ2-1,TRBV11-3,-
CASSPGIGELFF,TGTGCCAGCAGCCCCGGGATCGGGGAGCTGTTTTTT,-,TRBJ2-2,TRBV5-4,-
CASSPQAGTEAFF,TGTGCCAGCAGCCCCCAAGCGGGGACTGAAGCTTTCTTT,-,TRBJ1-1,TRBV7-6,few
CASSLVASANEQFF,TGTGCCAGCAGCTTAGTGGCTAGCGCCAATGAGCAGTTCTTC,-,TRBJ2-1,TRBV7-9,once
CASSVGAVGETQYF,TGTGCCAGCAGCGTAGGAGCGGTTGGAGAGACCCAGTACTTC,-,TRBJ2-5,TRBV9,-
CASSEESRAEAFF,TGTGCCAGCAGCGAAGAGTCGAGGGCTGAAGCTTTCTTT,-,TRBJ1-1,TRBV7-2,once
CATSREEALTGGVGELFF,TGTGCCACCAGCAGAGAGGAGGCTTTAACAGGGGGTGTCGGGGAGCTGTTTTTT,TRBD1,TRBJ2-2,TRBV15,-
CASSQTSARLTDTQYF,TGTGCCAGCAGCCAAACTAGCGCCAGACTCACAGATACGCAGTATTTT,TRBD2,TRBJ2-3,TRBV11-3,once
CASSRFGPGPYEQYF,TGTGCCAGCAGCCGATTCGGCCCCGGCCCCTACGAGCAGTACTTC,-,TRBJ2-7,TRBV5-6,-
CASQGGVEAFF,TGTGCCAGCCAGGGAGGGGTTGAAGCTTTCTTT,-,TRBJ1-1,TRBV7-9,once
CASSGGDFPYEQYF,TGTGCCAGTAGTGGGGGGGACTTCCCCTACGAGCAGTACTTC,TRBD2,TRBJ2-7,TRBV19,-
CASSLYGLVTSYEQYF,TGTGCCAGCAGCTTATATGGTTTAGTAACCTCCTACGAGCAGTACTTC,-,TRBJ2-7,TRBV11-2,-
CASSSPGTGYNEQFF,TGTGCCAGCAGCTCCCCCGGGACAGGGTACAATGAGCAGTTCTTC,TRBD1,TRBJ2-1,TRBV9,-
CASSSLGTWEQYF,TGTGCCAGCAGTTCCTTGGGGACTTGGGAGCAGTACTTC,-,TRBJ2-7,TRBV6-5,-